This passage covers 10 T cell receptor beta chains from one sample sequenced in a study of T cells expressing NK-cell markers. TCRdb reprocessed the 5' RACE reads and reports one entry per CDR3 protein, with no DNA. The specimen's table records roughly 300,000 distinct CDR3 sequences. Sequences were obtained from blood T cells: a sorted CD56 or NKG2C T cell subset, CD4+ or CD8+ T cells, or bulk PBMC T cells (not recorded which). Receptor source: a woman aged 18 to 75 in good health.

This chain links TRBV20-1 with TRBJ1-6; TCRdb's assignment of TRBD1 cannot be checked, as there is no DNA. CDR3 size: 16 residues. Germline-derived CDR1 and CDR2 are DFQATT and SNEGSKA (reference sequence). The CDR3 protein is CSASSQGWAGNSPLHF.

The chain has TRBV6-6 and TRBJ1-2; TCRdb returns TRBD1, unconfirmable since there is no DNA. This CDR3 is 13 amino acids long. Per the germline V gene, CDR1 is MNHNY and CDR2 is SVGAGI (reference sequence). CDR3: CASITDRNYGYTF.

The chain uses TRBV18 and TRBJ2-1; as DNA is missing, the TRBD2 call by TCRdb cannot be tested. This CDR3 spans 15 amino acids. In germline, CDR1 is KGHSH, CDR2 LQKENI. The CDR3 is CASSPGLAGVGEQFF.

The chain has TRBV10-3 and TRBJ1-1; as DNA is missing, the TRBD1 call by TCRdb cannot be tested. The CDR3 has 13 residues. Germline V lookup: CDR1 ENHRY, CDR2 SYGVKD. Here the CDR3 reads CAIGNRGNTEAFF.

CDR3: CASSLGGLAGSTDTQYF. The V call is TRBV7-2, the J call TRBJ2-3; TCRdb picks TRBD2, but there is no DNA to check that call. The CDR3 spans 17 residues. Per germline, CDR1 SGHTA and CDR2 FQGNSA.

The chain has TRBV20-1 and TRBJ1-4. CDR1 and CDR2 (germline): DFQATT, SNEGSKA (reference sequence). The length of the CDR3 is 14 residues. The CDR3 loop is CSASRVATNEKLFF.

This chain uses TRBV12-3 or TRBV12-4 with TRBJ1-2. The CDR3 consists of 12 residues. The CDR3 sequence: CASQTRNYGYTF.

The CDR3 protein is CASSYSFGTEFF. V is TRBV6-5 and J is TRBJ2-1; TCRdb indicates TRBD1, and absent DNA this call remains unverified. The CDR3 loop spans 12 amino acids. Germline loops: CDR1 MNHEY, CDR2 SVGAGI.

This rearrangement joins TRBV20-1 to TRBJ2-1; TCRdb lists TRBD1, though no DNA is available to test this call. The CDR3 contains 15 residues. Germline V gives CDR1 DFQATT, CDR2 SNEGSKA (reference sequence). CDR3 region: CSAREGGRAYNEQFF.

The chain recombines TRBV5-1 with TRBJ2-5. The length of the CDR3 is 14 residues. CDR1 is SGHRS and CDR2 is YFSETQ in the germline V gene. The CDR3 sequence is CASSLFGVQETQYF.